This TCR beta chain was obtained from a study of human T cells and chemical hapten exposure. In this sample, this clonotype turned up many times. The time point denotes: patch test 1, 2 weeks after DPC sensitization. Treatment defined: therapeutic diphenylcyclopropenone sensitization with weekly scalp DPC. V dropped 0 bases and J dropped 9 bases, with 18 bases sitting between them. Germline V lookup: CDR1 DFQATT, CDR2 SNEGSKA (reference sequence). This CDR3 region has 14 residues. TCRdb ran MiXCR on the RACE reads and lists one entry per CDR3 protein. Of 150,000 to 200,000 distinct CDR3 sequences in the sample, roughly 15% were seen once.

This sequence originates from a woman aged 25 to 45 with alopecia areata. Some clones in this sample may be carry-over from other donors' samples. The sample in question was whole blood, obtained in connection with sensitization to the hapten diphenylcyclopropenone (DPC). The V call is TRBV20-1, the J call TRBJ2-7; tentatively, D is TRBD2 (5 bases). The CDR3 sequence: CSARDRGTIVVQYF. For the CDR3, the DNA is TGCAGTGCTAGAGACCGGGGAACGATAGTAGTGCAGTACTTC.